The T cell receptor beta chain described here comes from a study of T-cell memory formation after mild COVID-19. For the study at large: In these data, TCR clusters were largely donor specific.

5'RACE primed at constant segments yielded TCR alpha and TCR beta cDNA libraries bearing sample barcodes and UMIs. TCRdb independently ran MiXCR on the 5' RACE reads; one entry per CDR3 protein. The table records fewer than 300,000 distinct CDR3 sequences, over 15% of them present only once. A few counts support this clonotype. The antigen is not known. Germline V gives CDR1 SNHLY, CDR2 FYNNEI. This CDR3 has 13 amino acids. V was shortened by 4 bases and J by 2 bases, with 9 bases between the two germline ends. Study outcomes and limitations: Balance between CD4 and CD8 was seen in clones contracting day 15 to 85, and a CD4+ lean was seen in later expanders. Of the contracting clones, CD4+ ones lay mainly in CM and EM, and CD8+ ones in EMRA.

The sequenced sample was PBMCs or a T cell subset sorted from them (not recorded which). The rearrangement joins TRBV2 to TRBJ2-7; D unclear. The sequence was obtained from a young man who had mild COVID-19 (a few samples of this study predate the infection). Cell type and time point are not known. The CDR3: CASSGNAAYEQYF. In DNA form, the CDR3 reads TGTGCCAGCAGTGGCAATGCCGCCTACGAGCAGTACTTC.